The 10 T cell receptor beta chains listed next were all sequenced from one sample in a study of blood T cell repertoires in COVID-19. The protocol was immunoSEQ multiplex PCR, while the TCRdb copy is restricted to in-frame clones and leaves out a portion. The sample lists some 320,000 clones, about 82% occurring once. The specimen was peripheral blood. These receptors came from a human donor in a cohort sampled during active COVID-19.

The V gene is TRBV18, the J gene TRBJ2-2, with TRBD1 matching 10 bases. This CDR3 spans 14 amino acids. V dropped 8 bases and J dropped 3; count of bases not matched to a gene: 3. The germline gives CDR1 KGHSH, CDR2 LQKENI. The CDR3 protein is CASQGTGDTGELFF. The CDR3 DNA reads TGTGCCAGCCAGGGGACAGGGGACACCGGGGAGCTGTTTTTT.

V is TRBV5-6 and J is TRBJ1-2; D unresolved. Germline CDR1 reads SGHDT; CDR2 reads YYEEEE. V gave up 0 bases and J gave up 4 bases, with 13 bases separating them. The CDR3 covers 15 residues. CDR3 sequence: CASSLGGGNGYGYTF. The CDR3 DNA follows: TGTGCCAGCAGCTTGGGTGGAGGGAACGGCTATGGCTACACCTTC.

On this clone: At one end, the junction sequence differs from germline, possibly due to a read error. V and J are TRBV12-3 or TRBV12-4 and TRBJ2-3; the match to TRBD1 covers 10 bases. CDR3 length: 13 residues. The CDR3 region is CASSLMWGTGDNF. CDR3 in DNA: TGTGCCAGCAGTTTAATGTGGGGGACAGGGGATAATTTT.

This chain connects TRBV29-1 to TRBJ1-1, with a tentative D call TRBD1 (5 bases). In germline, CDR1 is SQVTM, CDR2 ANQGSEA. The CDR3 is made up of 14 amino acids. V was pared by 1 base and J by 0 bases, with 9 bases between. CDR3 coding DNA: TGCAGCGTTGAAGGGTACAGGCTGAACACTGAAGCTTTCTTT. It translates to CSVEGYRLNTEAFF.

V is TRBV5-1 and J is TRBJ2-3; 9 positions match TRBD2. Germline trimming cut 2 bases from V and 0 bases from J; bases unmatched to any gene: 4. The CDR3 is 16 amino acids. Germline lookup yields CDR1 SGHRS and CDR2 YFSETQ. CDR3 residues: CASSFPLAGSTDTQYF. As DNA, the CDR3 is TGCGCCAGCAGCTTCCCGCTAGCGGGGAGCACAGATACGCAGTATTTT.

V and J are TRBV24-1 and TRBJ2-5; D is perhaps TRBD2 (5 bases). This CDR3 spans 12 amino acids. Germline CDR1 KGHDR, CDR2 SFDVKD. Deletions cut 3 bases from V and 5 bases from J, with 6 bases between. CDR3: CATSDRGETQYF. DNA of the CDR3: TGTGCCACCAGTGATCGAGGGGAGACCCAGTACTTC.

The chain is built from TRBV24-1 and TRBJ1-2; D is perhaps TRBD1 (5 bases). Looked up from germline, CDR1 is KGHDR and CDR2 is SFDVKD. V gave up 4 bases and J gave up 4 bases, with 12 bases separating them. This CDR3 contains 14 residues. DNA for the CDR3: TGTGCCACCAGTGACAGGGCCCTAGGCTATGGCTACACCTTC. Protein sequence: CATSDRALGYGYTF.

This chain connects TRBV27 to TRBJ1-1, with D hard to call. The CDR3 runs 13 residues. Trimming shortened V by 2 bases and J by 1 base, and 5 bases separated the two germline ends. Germline CDR1 and CDR2: MNHEY and SMNVEV (reference sequence). Here the CDR3 reads CASSLGWNTEAFF. CDR3 nucleotides: TGTGCCAGCAGTTTAGGCTGGAACACTGAAGCTTTCTTT.

The chain recombines TRBV5-4 with TRBJ1-4; weak D call: TRBD1 (5 bases). V was shortened by 3 bases and J by 3 bases, with 15 bases between the two germline ends. CDR3 length: 16 amino acids. CDR1 and CDR2 (germline): SGHNT, YYREEE (reference sequence). The CDR3 coding sequence is TGTGCCAGCAGCTACACCGGGAGGGGCCCTAATGAAAAACTGTTTTTT. Protein product: CASSYTGRGPNEKLFF.

This chain uses TRBV2 with TRBJ1-4, with 10 bases matching TRBD1. Germline CDR1 reads SNHLY; CDR2 reads FYNNEI. The V and J ends lost 6 bases and 6 bases, in that order; junction bases with no gene match: 1. The CDR3 sequence is 13 residues long. Here the CDR3 DNA reads TGTGCCAGCAGGACAGGGGGCGATGAAAAACTGTTTTTT. Residues: CASRTGGDEKLFF.